Presented here are 10 T cell receptor beta chains from one specimen sequenced in a study of blood T cell repertoires in COVID-19. Sequenced by immunoSEQ multiplex PCR; TCRdb stores in-frame clones only, minus some. The sample includes 90,000 to 140,000 clones, less than 90% of them seen just once. The sequencing input was peripheral blood. The receptors come from a man between 45 and 60 years old with acute or convalescent COVID-19.

The chain combines TRBV5-1 with TRBJ1-1, with unresolved D. V lost 2 bases, J lost 2 bases, and 10 bases lay in between. Germline CDR1 reads SGHRS; CDR2 reads YFSETQ. There are 14 residues in the CDR3. In DNA form, the CDR3 reads TGCGCCAGCAGCTTAAACGGGTTTAACACTGAAGCTTTCTTT. This sequence encodes CASSLNGFNTEAFF.

This chain links TRBV7-9 with TRBJ1-2, with D possibly TRBD1 on 6 matching bases. The V and J ends lost 1 base and 8 bases respectively, with 8 bases between them. Germline loops: CDR1 SEHNR, CDR2 FQNEAQ (reference sequence). CDR3 size: 12 residues. Here the CDR3 reads CASSLEDRGYTF. Here the CDR3 DNA reads TGTGCCAGCAGCTTAGAGGACAGAGGCTACACCTTC. The whole variable domain, filled in from reference TRBV7-9 and TRBJ1-2, reads DTGVSQNPRHKITKRGQNVTFRCDPISEHNRLYWYRQTLGQGPEFLTYFQNEAQLEKSRLLSDRFSAERPKGSFSTLEIQRTEQGDSAMYLCASSLEDRGYTFGSGTRLTVV.

This clone was seen more than once but under ten times. The genes are TRBV5-1 and TRBJ2-7; weak D call: TRBD2 (5 bases). Germline V gene lookup returns CDR1 SGHRS and CDR2 YFSETQ. The CDR3 is 12 amino acids. V was clipped by 4 bases and J by 3 bases, with 8 bases between them. The CDR3 loop is CASSPTSYEQYF. CDR3 DNA: TGCGCCAGCAGCCCCACTAGCTACGAGCAGTACTTC.

This clone showed up just once. V is TRBV2 and J is TRBJ1-2; 9 bases line up with TRBD1. The CDR3 runs 14 residues. The V gene's germline CDR1 is SNHLY and CDR2 FYNNEI. The J segment lost 8 bases and the V segment lost 5 bases, leaving 9 bases of the junction unmatched. This CDR3 is CASSLGTGKRGYTF. Written as DNA, the CDR3 is TGTGCCAGCAGTCTGGGGACAGGGAAAAGGGGCTACACCTTC.

The V gene is TRBV3-1 (or the pseudogene TRBV3-2), the J gene TRBJ2-5, with TRBD2 matching 9 bases. Germline lookup yields CDR1 LGHDT and CDR2 YNNKEL (reference sequence). The CDR3 contains 12 residues. CDR3 nucleotide sequence: TGTGCAGCGGAGCGGGAGGTGGGGGCCCAGTACTTC. Amino acids: CAAEREVGAQYF.

The rearrangement uses TRBV4-1 and TRBJ2-3, with a tentative D call TRBD2 (5 bases). Trimming removed 4 bases at V and 6 bases at J, with 14 bases between. This CDR3 comprises 14 residues. Germline lookup yields CDR1 MGHRA and CDR2 YSYEKL. CDR3 nucleotides: TGCGCCAGCAGCCCTCTAGCCGAAGTGGATACGCAGTATTTT. This sequence encodes CASSPLAEVDTQYF.

The CDR3 is CASRLAGGRETQYF. Written as DNA, the CDR3 is TGTGCCAGCCGACTAGCGGGAGGGCGCGAGACCCAGTACTTC. The V gene is TRBV28, the J gene TRBJ2-5, with 14 bases aligning to TRBD2. Unmatched junction bases numbered 4, after V lost 8 bases and J lost 5 bases. Germline CDR1 MDHEN, CDR2 SYDVKM. This CDR3 spans 14 amino acids.

In this sample, this clone turned up once. The CDR3 nucleotides are TGTGCCAGCAGACGGGACAGGACCTACGAGCAGTACTTC. Amino acid sequence: CASRRDRTYEQYF. J is TRBJ2-7 and V is TRBV6-6; 8 bases fit TRBD1. Germline CDR1 is MNHNY and CDR2 is SVGAGI (reference sequence). The ends lost 6 bases at V and 2 bases at J; junction bases unmatched: 3. The CDR3 runs 13 residues.

The chain employs TRBV10-2 and TRBJ2-5, with 9 bases fitting TRBD1. The V and J ends lost 9 bases and 5 bases, in that order; junction bases with no gene match: 1. The germline V gene has CDR1 WSHSY and CDR2 SAAADI. This CDR3 has 11 residues. CDR3 loop: CASGQGETQYF. CDR3 bases: TGCGCCAGTGGACAGGGGGAGACCCAGTACTTC.

A few counts support this clone. The V gene is TRBV6-5, the J gene TRBJ2-7, with TRBD2 matching over 7 bases. The CDR3 covers 13 residues. With V trimmed by 7 bases and J by 7 bases, 10 bases remained unmatched. Germline V CDR1 and CDR2: MNHEY, SVGAGI. For the CDR3, the DNA is TGTGCCAGCATCCAACGGGGGGTAGGTGAGCAGTACTTC. As protein: CASIQRGVGEQYF.